This T cell receptor beta chain was observed in a study of control samples from healthy donors and cancer patients. Germline V lookup: CDR1 MNHEY, CDR2 SVGAGI. Trimming took 3 bases from V and 3 from J, leaving 8 bases between them. The CDR3 is made up of 13 amino acids. Sequencing used immunoSEQ multiplex PCR; TCRdb keeps in-frame clones, though not all of them. The data contain fewer than 30,000 clones, roughly 89% of them seen just once; the ten biggest clones take up approximately 1.5%. Sequenced input: PBMCs. The TCR was taken from a woman in her 40s with lung cancer. V is TRBV6-5 and J is TRBJ1-2; D is unresolved. The CDR3 coding sequence is TGTGCCAGCAGTTATTTCTATGACTATGGCTACACCTTC. As protein: CASSYFYDYGYTF.